These T cell receptor beta chains were read from a single sample in a study of cytomegalovirus exposure and HLA in healthy donors. Assay used: immunoSEQ multiplex PCR; TCRdb lists only in-frame clones, some missing. This sample has 150,000 to 200,000 clones; roughly 80% occur once, and the top ten carry approximately 10%. The source material was PBMCs. The origin of the receptors is a young man in good health and CMV-seropositive. Each CDR3 is given with its conserved first and last residue. Each record gives: CDR3 protein, CDR3 DNA, J gene, D gene, V gene, clone size. A D gene is named only where the DNA matches it firmly. Only part of the rows carry a size: once, few, many, or a class if the clone is expanded.

CDR3aa: CASSSSGYRGQETQYF; CDR3nt: TGTGCCAGCAGCTCCTCCGGATACAGGGGCCAAGAGACCCAGTACTTC; j_gene: TRBJ2-5; d_gene: TRBD1; v_gene: TRBV7-9; abundance: -
CDR3aa: CASSSGGRVYEQYF; CDR3nt: TGTGCCAGCAGCTCAGGGGGTAGGGTCTACGAGCAGTACTTC; j_gene: TRBJ2-7; d_gene: TRBD1; v_gene: TRBV5-6; abundance: -
CDR3aa: CASSPYRGRVDGYTF; CDR3nt: TGTGCCAGCAGCCCCTACAGGGGGCGTGTGGATGGCTACACCTTC; j_gene: TRBJ1-2; d_gene: TRBD1; v_gene: TRBV7-2; abundance: -
CDR3aa: CASKGLAENTGELFF; CDR3nt: TGTGCCAGCAAGGGACTAGCGGAGAACACCGGGGAGCTGTTTTTT; j_gene: TRBJ2-2; d_gene: TRBD2; v_gene: TRBV28; abundance: -
CDR3aa: CASSVRAGTGSPYEQYF; CDR3nt: TGTGCCAGCAGCGTCCGGGCCGGGACAGGAAGTCCCTACGAGCAGTACTTC; j_gene: TRBJ2-7; d_gene: TRBD1; v_gene: TRBV7-8; abundance: -
CDR3aa: CASSPAGSSGNTIYF; CDR3nt: TGTGCCAGCTCACCAGCGGGGAGCTCTGGAAACACCATATATTTT; j_gene: TRBJ1-3; d_gene: -; v_gene: TRBV18; abundance: -
CDR3aa: CASSLSTGLGYEQYF; CDR3nt: TGTGCCAGCAGTTTAAGCACAGGGTTAGGGTACGAGCAGTACTTC; j_gene: TRBJ2-7; d_gene: -; v_gene: TRBV27; abundance: -
CDR3aa: CASSPPPRVRSNQPQHF; CDR3nt: TGTGCCAGCAGTCCGCCCCCCAGGGTTAGGAGCAATCAGCCCCAGCATTTT; j_gene: TRBJ1-5; d_gene: -; v_gene: TRBV28; abundance: -
CDR3aa: CASSLSAAGGREQYF; CDR3nt: TGTGCCAGCAGTCTTTCCGCTGCGGGAGGGAGGGAGCAGTACTTC; j_gene: TRBJ2-7; d_gene: TRBD2; v_gene: TRBV28; abundance: -
CDR3aa: CASSDPGTGDEKLFF; CDR3nt: TGCGCCAGCAGCGATCCGGGGACAGGGGATGAAAAACTGTTTTTT; j_gene: TRBJ1-4; d_gene: TRBD1; v_gene: TRBV10-2; abundance: -
CDR3aa: CASSLSQGAKNIQYF; CDR3nt: TGTGCCAGCAGCCTAAGTCAGGGGGCCAAAAACATTCAGTACTTC; j_gene: TRBJ2-4; d_gene: -; v_gene: TRBV6-1; abundance: -
CDR3aa: CASSDAGGEINEQFF; CDR3nt: TGTGCCAGCAGTGACGCAGGGGGCGAGATCAATGAGCAGTTCTTC; j_gene: TRBJ2-1; d_gene: TRBD1; v_gene: TRBV6-4; abundance: -
CDR3aa: CASSQRNEQFF; CDR3nt: TGTGCCAGTAGCCAGCGGAATGAGCAGTTCTTC; j_gene: TRBJ2-1; d_gene: -; v_gene: TRBV19; abundance: -
CDR3aa: CASSFKRTSGAYEQYF; CDR3nt: TGTGCCAGCAGCTTTAAACGGACTAGCGGCGCCTACGAGCAGTACTTC; j_gene: TRBJ2-7; d_gene: TRBD2; v_gene: TRBV7-9; abundance: -
CDR3aa: CASSAVMNTEAFF; CDR3nt: TGTGCCAGCAGCGCGGTGATGAACACTGAAGCTTTCTTT; j_gene: TRBJ1-1; d_gene: -; v_gene: TRBV7-3; abundance: -
CDR3aa: CASSLNRNLAEAFF; CDR3nt: TGCGCCAGCAGCTTGAACAGGAATTTAGCTGAAGCTTTCTTT; j_gene: TRBJ1-1; d_gene: -; v_gene: TRBV5-1; abundance: -
CDR3aa: CATSRDWGQGKQYF; CDR3nt: TGTGCCACCAGCAGAGATTGGGGACAGGGTAAGCAGTACTTC; j_gene: TRBJ2-7; d_gene: TRBD1; v_gene: TRBV15; abundance: -
CDR3aa: CASSASGLETQYF; CDR3nt: TGTGCCAGCAGCGCAAGCGGGTTGGAGACCCAGTACTTC; j_gene: TRBJ2-5; d_gene: -; v_gene: TRBV2; abundance: -
CDR3aa: CASLDSLYGYTF; CDR3nt: TGTGCCAGCCTTGACAGCCTCTATGGCTACACCTTC; j_gene: TRBJ1-2; d_gene: -; v_gene: TRBV19; abundance: -
CDR3aa: CASSLAYYDPSGNTIYF; CDR3nt: TGTGCCAGCAGCTTGGCGTACTATGACCCTTCTGGAAACACCATATATTTT; j_gene: TRBJ1-3; d_gene: -; v_gene: TRBV5-6; abundance: -
CDR3aa: CASSQAGTDNEQFF; CDR3nt: TGTGCCAGCAGCCAGGCCGGGACTGACAATGAGCAGTTCTTC; j_gene: TRBJ2-1; d_gene: -; v_gene: TRBV4-2; abundance: -
CDR3aa: CASSEGLAGAVGELFF; CDR3nt: TGTGCCAGCAGTGAAGGACTAGCGGGAGCGGTCGGGGAGCTGTTTTTT; j_gene: TRBJ2-2; d_gene: TRBD2; v_gene: TRBV2; abundance: -
CDR3aa: CASSTTLAYEQYF; CDR3nt: TGTGCCAGTAGCACCACACTAGCCTACGAGCAGTACTTC; j_gene: TRBJ2-7; d_gene: -; v_gene: TRBV19; abundance: -
CDR3aa: CASSATVSSYEQYF; CDR3nt: TGTGCCAGTAGTGCGACAGTAAGCTCCTACGAGCAGTACTTC; j_gene: TRBJ2-7; d_gene: -; v_gene: TRBV19; abundance: few
CDR3aa: CASSWAGTMNTEAFF; CDR3nt: TGTGCCAGCAGCTGGGCCGGGACAATGAACACTGAAGCTTTCTTT; j_gene: TRBJ1-1; d_gene: -; v_gene: TRBV5-6; abundance: -
CDR3aa: CASSPGTGGNTIYF; CDR3nt: TGTGCCAGCAGTCCCGGGACAGGGGGAAACACCATATATTTT; j_gene: TRBJ1-3; d_gene: TRBD1; v_gene: TRBV28; abundance: -
CDR3aa: CASSLSGGEGQPQHF; CDR3nt: TGCGCCAGCAGCTTGTCGGGGGGCGAAGGTCAGCCCCAGCATTTT; j_gene: TRBJ1-5; d_gene: -; v_gene: TRBV5-1; abundance: -
CDR3aa: CASSGRLAGFYYEQYF; CDR3nt: TGTGCCAGCAGTGGCCGACTAGCGGGGTTTTACTACGAGCAGTACTTC; j_gene: TRBJ2-7; d_gene: TRBD2; v_gene: TRBV6-1; abundance: -
CDR3aa: CASSLSGDQPQHF; CDR3nt: TGTGCCAGCAGTTTATCGGGGGATCAGCCCCAGCATTTT; j_gene: TRBJ1-5; d_gene: -; v_gene: TRBV28; abundance: -
CDR3aa: CASRQGLEGYTF; CDR3nt: TGTGCCAGCAGACAAGGCCTGGAGGGCTACACCTTC; j_gene: TRBJ1-2; d_gene: -; v_gene: TRBV7-9; abundance: -
CDR3aa: CASSITGQSYSNQPQHF; CDR3nt: TGTGCCAGTAGTATAACGGGACAGTCTTATAGCAATCAGCCCCAGCATTTT; j_gene: TRBJ1-5; d_gene: TRBD1; v_gene: TRBV19; abundance: -
CDR3aa: CASSPLVGSSYNEQFF; CDR3nt: TGTGCCAGCAGCCCTCTCGTGGGGAGCTCCTACAATGAGCAGTTCTTC; j_gene: TRBJ2-1; d_gene: -; v_gene: TRBV7-2; abundance: -
CDR3aa: CSVEDRGANYGYTF; CDR3nt: TGCAGCGTTGAAGATCGGGGAGCTAACTATGGCTACACCTTC; j_gene: TRBJ1-2; d_gene: -; v_gene: TRBV29-1; abundance: few
CDR3aa: CASSVATGANTGELFF; CDR3nt: TGTGCCAGCAGCGTAGCGACAGGGGCGAACACCGGGGAGCTGTTTTTT; j_gene: TRBJ2-2; d_gene: TRBD1; v_gene: TRBV9; abundance: -
CDR3aa: CASNLGGGYEQFF; CDR3nt: TGTGCCAGCAACCTCGGCGGGGGCTATGAGCAGTTCTTC; j_gene: TRBJ2-1; d_gene: -; v_gene: TRBV5-4; abundance: -
CDR3aa: CASSESGGALGTQYF; CDR3nt: TGTGCCAGCAGTGAAAGTGGGGGGGCCTTAGGTACGCAGTATTTT; j_gene: TRBJ2-3; d_gene: -; v_gene: TRBV6-1; abundance: -
CDR3aa: CASRGTGTHYGYTF; CDR3nt: TGTGCCAGCAGGGGGACAGGGACGCACTATGGCTACACCTTC; j_gene: TRBJ1-2; d_gene: TRBD1; v_gene: TRBV6-1; abundance: -
CDR3aa: CASSFAGGIEAFF; CDR3nt: TGTGCCAGCAGCTTTGCAGGGGGTATAGAAGCTTTCTTT; j_gene: TRBJ1-1; d_gene: TRBD1; v_gene: TRBV7-2; abundance: -
CDR3aa: CASNSPGTSSYEQYF; CDR3nt: TGTGCCAGCAACTCTCCCGGGACTAGTTCCTACGAGCAGTACTTC; j_gene: TRBJ2-7; d_gene: TRBD2; v_gene: TRBV7-9; abundance: -
CDR3aa: CASSDGGTEAFF; CDR3nt: TGTGCCAGCAGTGACGGGGGCACTGAAGCTTTCTTT; j_gene: TRBJ1-1; d_gene: -; v_gene: TRBV2; abundance: -
CDR3aa: CASSGNRGNSRNTIYF; CDR3nt: TGTGCCAGCAGCGGGAACAGGGGGAATTCTAGAAACACCATATATTTT; j_gene: TRBJ1-3; d_gene: TRBD1; v_gene: TRBV9; abundance: once
CDR3aa: CASSFLQAATNEKLFF; CDR3nt: TGTGCCAGCAGTTTCCTACAGGCCGCAACTAATGAAAAACTGTTTTTT; j_gene: TRBJ1-4; d_gene: -; v_gene: TRBV28; abundance: once
CDR3aa: CASRVKEGSSYNEQFF; CDR3nt: TGCGCCAGCCGCGTTAAGGAGGGGAGCTCCTACAATGAGCAGTTCTTC; j_gene: TRBJ2-1; d_gene: -; v_gene: TRBV5-1; abundance: -
CDR3aa: CASGQGATFYEQYF; CDR3nt: TGTGCCAGCGGACAGGGGGCGACCTTCTACGAGCAGTACTTC; j_gene: TRBJ2-7; d_gene: TRBD1; v_gene: TRBV27; abundance: -
CDR3aa: CASSPPVGGPHEQFF; CDR3nt: TGTGCCAGCAGCCCCCCGGTGGGAGGGCCTCATGAGCAGTTCTTC; j_gene: TRBJ2-1; d_gene: TRBD2; v_gene: TRBV9; abundance: -